Below, 21 T cell receptor beta chains from the same sample are listed, as sequenced in a study of blood T cells in healthy people across ages. A sample-barcoded 5' primer and a J-beta primer mix were used in a second PCR of about 7 to 12 cycles. MiXCR, run by TCRdb on the 5' RACE reads, gives a single entry per CDR3 protein. The sample gives approximately 1.5 million distinct CDR3 sequences, roughly 30% of which show up once; 11% is in the top ten. Sequencing was performed on blood. The receptors derive from a woman aged 25 to 39 in good health.

A few counts support this clonotype. V usage is TRBV30 and J usage is TRBJ1-2; the match to TRBD1 covers 8 bases. CDR1 GTSNPN and CDR2 SVGIG come from the germline V gene (reference sequence). This CDR3 has 12 amino acids. Trimming removed 8 bases from V and 7 bases from J; junction bases left unmatched: 9. DNA for the CDR3: TGTGCCGGGCGGGACAGGCTCATTGGCTACACCTTC. Protein: CAGRDRLIGYTF. Using reference TRBV30 and TRBJ1-2 for the parts outside the CDR3, the full variable domain is SQTIHQWPATLVQPVGSPLSLECTVEGTSNPNLYWYRQAAGRGLQLLFYSVGIGQISSEVPQNLSASRPQDRQFILSSKKLLLSDSGFYLCAGRDRLIGYTFGSGTRLTVV.

The CDR3 loop reads CASSFQDRSYNEQFF. CDR3 coding DNA: TGTGCCAGCAGCTTTCAAGACAGATCCTACAATGAGCAGTTCTTC. The J gene is TRBJ2-1, the V gene TRBV5-6, with D possibly being TRBD1 (5 bases). The ends were cut back, 2 bases at V and 1 base at J, with 10 bases in the middle. Looked up from germline, CDR1 is SGHDT and CDR2 is YYEEEE. The CDR3 is 15 amino acids.

This clonotype was seen more than once but under ten times. The chain is built from TRBV6-1 and TRBJ2-3; 8 positions match TRBD1. The CDR3 has 18 residues. The V gene end was trimmed by 2 bases and the J gene end by 0 bases; junction bases not matched to a gene: 10. The V gene's germline CDR1 is MNHNS and CDR2 SASEGT. The CDR3 loop reads CASSEFGLWDRSTDTQYF. CDR3 nucleotides: TGTGCCAGCAGTGAATTTGGGCTCTGGGACAGGAGCACAGATACGCAGTATTTT.

The gene calls are TRBV6-1 and TRBJ2-1; no clear D gene. In germline, CDR1 is MNHNS, CDR2 SASEGT. The CDR3 has 12 residues. V lost 2 bases and J 15 bases, leaving 14 bases between the germline ends. CDR3 nucleotides: TGTGCCAGCAGTGAAAAAGACTCCCCCCGGTTCTTC. Translation: CASSEKDSPRFF.

V gene TRBV27 combines with J gene TRBJ1-6; TRBD1 aligns across 7 bases. This CDR3 is 13 amino acids long. The V gene end was trimmed by 3 bases and the J gene end by 9 bases; junction bases not matched to a gene: 2. The V gene's germline CDR1 is MNHEY and CDR2 SMNVEV (reference sequence). The CDR3 nucleotides are TGTGCCAGCAGTTTCCAGGGGGGTTCACCCCTCCACTTT. This gives the protein CASSFQGGSPLHF.

This clonotype has only one observation. A much larger clone is a single base away; this may be a read error. This chain connects TRBV29-1 to TRBJ2-3, with a tentative D call TRBD2 (6 bases). Germline V gene data show CDR1 as SQVTM and CDR2 as ANQGSEA. V gave up 6 bases and J gave up 2 bases, with 15 bases separating them. The CDR3 contains 14 residues. CDR3 amino acids: CSVAGPAVTDTQYF. CDR3 bases: TGCAGCGTGGCGGGACCAGCGGTCACAGATACGCAGTATTTT.

This clonotype was observed a few times. The rearrangement joins TRBV20-1 to TRBJ2-3; D not certain. The CDR3 spans 12 residues. Trimming removed 6 bases from V and 4 bases from J, with 11 bases in between. The germline gives CDR1 DFQATT, CDR2 SNEGSKA (reference sequence). CDR3 sequence reads: CSAHTPSDTQYF. The CDR3 bases are TGCAGTGCCCACACCCCGTCAGATACGCAGTATTTT.

The chain combines TRBV11-3 with TRBJ1-1; D is unresolved. V gave up 3 bases and J gave up 6 bases, with 8 bases separating them. The CDR3 consists of 12 residues. Germline V gene lookup returns CDR1 SGHNT and CDR2 YENEEA. The CDR3 region has the DNA TGTGCCAGCAGCTTTGGAGCGTCTGAAGCTTTCTTT. Residues: CASSFGASEAFF.

V is TRBV19 and J is TRBJ2-5, with 10 nucleotides matching TRBD1. The DNA end lines up better with TRBJ2-7; the J call may be wrong. The germline V gene encodes CDR1 LNHDA and CDR2 SQIVND (reference sequence). The CDR3 runs 16 residues. CDR3: CASSIGIGTGAYEQYF. The CDR3 DNA is TGTGCCAGTAGTATAGGTATCGGGACAGGGGCCTACGAGCAGTACTTC.

The gene calls are TRBV5-1 and TRBJ2-7; D is perhaps TRBD1 (5 bases). The CDR3 is 15 amino acids. Germline V gene sequence: CDR1 SGHRS, CDR2 YFSETQ. The V and J ends lost 2 bases and 0 bases respectively, with 12 bases between them. Here the CDR3 DNA reads TGCGCCAGCAGCTTCCTGACAGACCGCTCCTACGAGCAGTACTTC. This sequence encodes CASSFLTDRSYEQYF.

This clonotype appeared a few times. This sequence joins TRBV5-6 and TRBJ2-5, with 7 bases matching TRBD1. V gave up 4 bases and J gave up 2 bases; unmatched junction bases: 5. The length of the CDR3 is 14 residues. Germline V gene lookup returns CDR1 SGHDT and CDR2 YYEEEE. Written as DNA, the CDR3 is TGTGCCAGCAGCATGGGACAGAGGCAAGAGACCCAGTACTTC. The encoded protein is CASSMGQRQETQYF.

In its sample, this clonotype was seen many times. This chain links TRBV29-1 with TRBJ2-7, with D possibly TRBD2 on 7 matching bases. The CDR3 sequence is 13 residues long. Germline V gene data show CDR1 as SQVTM and CDR2 as ANQGSEA. Trimming cost V 3 bases and J 4 bases, with 13 bases left between them. The CDR3 sequence: CSVESGGAYEQYF. The CDR3 DNA reads as TGCAGCGTTGAGTCTGGGGGGGCATACGAGCAGTACTTC.

The chain employs TRBV20-1 and TRBJ2-1, with a possible D match to TRBD1 (6 bases). Germline values: CDR1 DFQATT, CDR2 SNEGSKA (reference sequence). Trimming removed 5 bases at V and 8 bases at J, with 25 bases between. There are 16 residues in the CDR3. This CDR3 is CSAHESRTELFDEQFF. In DNA, the CDR3 is TGCAGTGCTCACGAATCAAGGACAGAGCTATTCGATGAGCAGTTCTTC.

The chain has TRBV3-1 and TRBJ2-1; 7 bases agree with TRBD2. Germline CDR1 LGHDT, CDR2 YNNKEL (reference sequence). The V gene end was trimmed by 0 bases and the J gene end by 2 bases; junction bases not matched to a gene: 7. CDR3 length: 17 amino acids. The DNA of the CDR3 is TGTGCCAGCAGCCAAGAGCGGTCGCTAGCGGCCTACAATGAGCAGTTCTTC. Translated: CASSQERSLAAYNEQFF.

This clonotype was detected a few times. V gene TRBV20-1 combines with J gene TRBJ1-1, with D perhaps TRBD1 (6 bases). V was clipped by 7 bases and J by 1 base, with 10 bases between them. CDR3 length: 12 residues. Germline V gene sequence: CDR1 DFQATT, CDR2 SNEGSKA (reference sequence). CDR3 in DNA: TGCAGTGAGCAGGGGCCGAACACTGAAGCTTTCTTT. Residues: CSEQGPNTEAFF.

This chain uses TRBV29-1 with TRBJ2-1, with unresolved D. V shed 4 bases and J shed 7 bases, with 14 bases lying between them. This CDR3 region has 13 residues. Germline values: CDR1 SQVTM, CDR2 ANQGSEA. CDR3 protein: CSVVEISRNEQFF. CDR3 DNA: TGCAGCGTTGTGGAGATTTCTAGGAATGAGCAGTTCTTC.

This clonotype occurred a few times. The J gene is TRBJ2-1, the V gene TRBV7-3; D remains unclear. Germline CDR1 reads SGHTA; CDR2 reads FQGTGA. The CDR3 spans 13 residues. V was cut by 1 base and J by 6 bases, with 7 bases left in between. This chain's CDR3 is CASSLMQPNEQFF. CDR3 DNA sequence: TGTGCCAGCAGCTTAATGCAGCCCAATGAGCAGTTCTTC.

The rearrangement uses TRBV20-1 and TRBJ2-7; D perhaps matches TRBD1 (7 bases). The better agreement between TRBJ2-5 and the DNA end casts doubt on the J call. Germline CDR1 reads DFQATT; CDR2 reads SNEGSKA (reference sequence). This CDR3 comprises 14 residues. For the CDR3, the DNA is TGCAGTGCTAGAGATCAGGGGGGAGTGGAGACCCAGTACTTC. Protein: CSARDQGGVETQYF.

This chain joins TRBV27 and TRBJ2-1; D is unresolved. With 4 bases removed from V and 3 bases from J, the gap between germline ends came to 10 bases. Germline assignment: CDR1 MNHEY and CDR2 SMNVEV (reference sequence). CDR3 length equals 14 residues. The CDR3 DNA sequence: TGTGCCAGCAGTTCATCGACTGGCTACAATGAGCAGTTCTTC. It codes for CASSSSTGYNEQFF.

This clonotype has only a few counts. The rearrangement links TRBV29-1 to TRBJ1-2; D might be TRBD1 (6 bases). The CDR3 sequence is 14 residues long. The ends were cut back, 1 base at V and 8 bases at J, with 17 bases in the middle. CDR1 is SQVTM, CDR2 ANQGSEA, per germline. The CDR3 loop is CSVEGFRGAGGYTF. CDR3 sequence (DNA): TGCAGCGTTGAAGGGTTCAGGGGTGCGGGAGGCTACACCTTC.

This rearrangement joins TRBV19 to TRBJ1-5, with a tentative D call TRBD1 (6 bases). Per germline, CDR1 LNHDA and CDR2 SQIVND (reference sequence). V dropped 2 bases and J dropped 6 bases, with 14 bases sitting between them. The CDR3 has 15 residues. CDR3 DNA: TGTGCCAGTAGTATACTTCGCCAGGGGTCTCAGCCCCAGCATTTT. It yields the protein CASSILRQGSQPQHF.